This T cell receptor (beta chain) was recovered during a study of regulatory T cells in long-lasting Graves disease. Study as a whole: Newly diagnosed Graves' patients had taken antithyroid drugs under 3 months. General study findings and limits: The TCR repertoire of persistent Graves' patients was less diverse than that of newly diagnosed ones.

This sample's time point: newly diagnosed GD, antithyroid drugs for less than 3 months. RNA isolated from PBMCs was used to make the TCR library. This clonotype was seen many times. Its target is not known. TCR beta libraries were built with iRepertoire HTBI primers and Arm-PCR of CDR3 regions. TCRdb redid the calling of the multiplex PCR reads with MiXCR, one entry per CDR3 protein. The sample holds fewer than 450,000 distinct CDR3 sequences, about 15% seen once. The ends lost 3 bases at V and 1 base at J; junction bases unmatched: 3. CDR3 size: 15 residues. Per germline, CDR1 SGHTA and CDR2 FQGNSA. This same sample was also part of a study on T cells in Graves' hyperthyroidism and ophthalmopathy. From that study: Reasons for excluding patients were uncontrolled infection, other autoimmune disease, pregnancy or lactation. First-round RT-PCR with HTBI primers amplified the TCR CDR3 region.

The receptor's source is a woman in her forties with Graves disease. V is TRBV7-2 and J is TRBJ2-7; 10 bases line up with TRBD2. This specimen was peripheral blood mononuclear cells (PBMCs), taken at new diagnosis, from a patient treated with antithyroid drugs. CDR3 sequence: CASSFASGGSYEQYF. Written as DNA, the CDR3 is TGTGCCAGCAGCTTCGCTAGCGGGGGTTCCTACGAGCAGTACTTC.